The T cell receptor (beta chain) under discussion was sequenced for a study of vaccination and CD4 T cells after COVID-19. V was clipped by 4 bases and J by 2 bases; unmatched bases: 4. CDR3 length equals 15 residues. From germline, CDR1 is MGHRA and CDR2 YSYEKL. As regards this clonotype: The antigen is unknown.

Treatment specified: 10-day PBMC culture with coronavirus spike peptide pools or control peptides (ViraFEST assay). Cultured CD4+ T cell DNA was sequenced using the Oncomine TCR Beta short-read assay. TCRdb independently ran MiXCR on the PCR reads; one entry per CDR3 protein. The sample lists some 18,000 distinct CDR3 sequences, 43% occurring once. This clonotype was obtained from a human donor who had recovered from COVID-19. The sample in question was CD4+ T cells from blood, cultured in vitro, obtained after SARS-CoV-2 vaccination. The V and J genes are TRBV4-1 and TRBJ2-5; 10 bases line up with TRBD1. For the CDR3, the DNA is TGCGCCAGCAGCCGGGACAGGGGTTTTCAAGAGACCCAGTACTTC. Its translation is CASSRDRGFQETQYF.